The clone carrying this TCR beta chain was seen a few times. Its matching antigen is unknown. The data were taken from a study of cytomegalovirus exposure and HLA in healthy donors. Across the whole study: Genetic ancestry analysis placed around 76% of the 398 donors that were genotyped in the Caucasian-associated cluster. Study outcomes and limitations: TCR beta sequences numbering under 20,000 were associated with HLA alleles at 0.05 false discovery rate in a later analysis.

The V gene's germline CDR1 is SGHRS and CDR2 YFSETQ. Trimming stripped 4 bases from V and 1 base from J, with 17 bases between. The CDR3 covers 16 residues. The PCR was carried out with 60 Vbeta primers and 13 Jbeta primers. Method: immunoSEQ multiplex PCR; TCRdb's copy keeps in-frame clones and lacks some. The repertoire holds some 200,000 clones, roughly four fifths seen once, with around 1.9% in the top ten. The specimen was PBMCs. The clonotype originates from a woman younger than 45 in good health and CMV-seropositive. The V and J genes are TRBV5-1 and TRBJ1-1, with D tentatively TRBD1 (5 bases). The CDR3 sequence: CASSTLAPTENTEAFF. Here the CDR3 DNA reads TGCGCCAGCAGCACCCTGGCCCCGACAGAGAACACTGAAGCTTTCTTT.